What follows are 13 T cell receptor beta chains derived from one specimen sequenced in a study of T-cell reconstitution after alpha-beta-depleted transplantation in children. Preparing the TCRbeta library involved the use of unique molecular identifiers. TCRdb passed the PCR reads through MiXCR, listing each CDR3 protein once. The data hold approximately 340,000 distinct CDR3 sequences, with 10% observed a single time. Material: PBMCs from the stem cell graft donor, obtained from the stem cell graft. Receptors were obtained from a human donor who donated a stem cell graft to a child with acute lymphoblastic leukemia.

The gene calls are TRBV27 and TRBJ1-4; D not resolved. The germline gives CDR1 MNHEY, CDR2 SMNVEV (reference sequence). The CDR3 is 17 residues long. V was pared by 3 bases and J by 8 bases, with 22 bases between. CDR3 protein: CASSLTPTSFRGEKLFF. CDR3 DNA sequence: TGTGCCAGCAGTTTGACCCCAACATCCTTTAGAGGAGAAAAACTGTTTTTT.

This clonotype turned up a few times. The chain is built from TRBV5-1 and TRBJ2-3; D is perhaps TRBD2 (7 bases). V gave up 4 bases and J gave up 8 bases, with 20 bases separating them. The CDR3 contains 15 residues. CDR1 SGHRS and CDR2 YFSETQ come from the germline V gene. The DNA for the CDR3 is TGCGCCAGCAGCCCGAACAGGGCCCGGGGGGTTACGCAGTATTTT. Translated, it gives CASSPNRARGVTQYF. The variable domain in full, with the rest retrieved from reference TRBV5-1 and TRBJ2-3, is KAGVTQTPRYLIKTRGQQVTLSCSPISGHRSVSWYQQTPGQGLQFLFEYFSETQRNKGNFPGRFSGRQFSNSRSEMNVSTLELGDSALYLCASSPNRARGVTQYFGPGTRLTVL.

The chain joins TRBV7-9 to TRBJ2-6; D uncertain. Trimming left V 1 base short and J 2 bases short, with 12 bases between. Germline V gives CDR1 SEHNR, CDR2 FQNEAQ (reference sequence). CDR3 length: 17 residues. The DNA of the CDR3 is TGTGCCAGCAGCTTAGTACTCGGAATGCCTGGGGCCAACGTCCTGACTTTC. Residues: CASSLVLGMPGANVLTF.

The chain combines TRBV4-2 with TRBJ1-4; TRBD1 matches 8 bases. The germline V gene has CDR1 LGHNA and CDR2 YNFKEQ. V lost 1 base to trimming and J lost 7 bases; unmatched junction nucleotides: 14. CDR3 size: 18 residues. The DNA for the CDR3 is TGTGCCAGCAGCCAAGGGGGACAGGCTGGGTTCCCTGGTGAAAAACTGTTTTTT. As protein: CASSQGGQAGFPGEKLFF.

This clonotype came up a few times. The chain combines TRBV11-2 with TRBJ2-3; 12 bases fit TRBD2. Germline lookup yields CDR1 SGHAT and CDR2 FQNNGV. Trimming cost V 5 bases and J 1 base; bases outside gene matches: 13. The CDR3 runs to 19 residues. The CDR3 protein is CASSRDSLAGGPGTDTQYF. In nucleotides, the CDR3 is TGTGCCAGCAGCAGGGACAGCCTAGCGGGAGGGCCGGGCACAGATACGCAGTATTTT. Together with reference TRBV11-2 and TRBJ2-3, the CDR3 gives the full variable domain: EAGVAQSPRYKIIEKRQSVAFWCNPISGHATLYWYQQILGQGPKLLIQFQNNGVVDDSQLPKDRFSAERLKGVDSTLKIQPAKLEDSAVYLCASSRDSLAGGPGTDTQYFGPGTRLTVL.

This clonotype has a handful of counts. The chain joins TRBV20-1 to TRBJ1-1; 7 positions agree with TRBD1. V shed 6 bases and J 1 base; nucleotides not matched to a gene: 11. This CDR3 is built from 15 residues. In germline, CDR1 is DFQATT, CDR2 SNEGSKA (reference sequence). As DNA, the CDR3 is TGCAGTGCCCCCTCGGGGCGGACAGGGAACACTGAAGCTTTCTTT. Amino acids: CSAPSGRTGNTEAFF.

This chain joins TRBV7-9 and TRBJ2-1, with 10 positions matching TRBD2. The CDR3 is made up of 16 amino acids. The V gene's germline CDR1 is SEHNR and CDR2 FQNEAQ (reference sequence). The ends lost 1 base at V and 7 bases at J; junction bases unmatched: 7. The CDR3 DNA reads as TGTGCCAGCAGCTTAGTAATTCTAGCGGGAGCAAATGAGCAGTTCTTC. Translated: CASSLVILAGANEQFF.

The count of this clonotype is one. A much larger clone is a single base away; this may be a read error. V usage is TRBV5-5 and J usage is TRBJ2-7; D ambiguous. The germline V gene encodes CDR1 SGHKS and CDR2 YYEKEE (reference sequence). This CDR3 region has 16 residues. CDR3 in amino acids: CASSLLRPWSSYERYF. The CDR3 nucleotides read TGTGCCAGCAGCCTGCTGCGCCCCTGGAGCTCCTACGAGCGGTACTTC.

The table lists this clonotype with a few counts. The V and J genes are TRBV19 and TRBJ1-5, with 8 bases identical to TRBD1. This CDR3 spans 16 amino acids. Germline-derived CDR1 and CDR2 are LNHDA and SQIVND (reference sequence). After removal of 1 base from V and 6 bases from J, the junction contained 8 bases not matched to a gene. CDR3: CASSIGTGFGGQPQHF. CDR3 nucleotides: TGTGCCAGTAGTATAGGGACAGGGTTTGGCGGTCAGCCCCAGCATTTT.

CDR3 coding DNA: TGCAGTGCTCTAGGACAGGGACACGGTGCTTCCTACGAGCAGTACTTC. Translated, it gives CSALGQGHGASYEQYF. The rearrangement uses TRBV20-1 and TRBJ2-7, with 8 bases fitting TRBD1. Trimming at V came to 5 bases and at J to 1 base, leaving 13 bases not matched to a gene. The CDR3 spans 16 residues. Germline values: CDR1 DFQATT, CDR2 SNEGSKA (reference sequence).

This clonotype was detected only a few times. The chain employs TRBV12-3 or TRBV12-4 and TRBJ2-2; 7 bases are shared with TRBD2. This CDR3 comprises 17 residues. The V gene end was trimmed by 6 bases and the J gene end by 1 base; junction bases not matched to a gene: 11. CDR3 region: CASSLAGGGVNTGELFF. The CDR3 DNA is TGTGCCAGCAGCCTCGCCGGTGGGGGGGTGAACACCGGGGAGCTGTTTTTT.

The rearrangement joins TRBV7-9 to TRBJ2-7, with D perhaps being TRBD1 or TRBD2 (5 bases each). Between the trimmed V and J ends, which lost 4 bases and 0 bases, there was a span of 13 bases. The CDR3 loop spans 15 amino acids. Germline V gene sequence: CDR1 SEHNR, CDR2 FQNEAQ (reference sequence). CDR3 loop: CASSSHRDHSYEQYF. The CDR3 DNA sequence: TGTGCCAGCAGCTCGCACCGGGACCACTCCTACGAGCAGTACTTC.

This clonotype occurred a few times. The chain joins TRBV20-1 to TRBJ2-3; D is unresolved. The germline V gene has CDR1 DFQATT and CDR2 SNEGSKA (reference sequence). CDR3 length: 10 residues. V dropped 3 bases and J dropped 6 bases, with 4 bases sitting between them. CDR3 sequence reads: CSARKDTQYF. DNA for the CDR3: TGCAGTGCTAGGAAGGATACGCAGTATTTT.